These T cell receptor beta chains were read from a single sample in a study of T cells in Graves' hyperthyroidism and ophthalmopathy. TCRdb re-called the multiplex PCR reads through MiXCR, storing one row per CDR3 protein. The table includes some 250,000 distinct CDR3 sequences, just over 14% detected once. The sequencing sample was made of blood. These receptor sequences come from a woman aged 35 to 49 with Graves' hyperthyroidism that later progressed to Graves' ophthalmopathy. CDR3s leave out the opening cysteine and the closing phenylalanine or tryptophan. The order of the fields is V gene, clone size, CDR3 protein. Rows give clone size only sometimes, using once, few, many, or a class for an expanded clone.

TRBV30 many ALGPAYEQY
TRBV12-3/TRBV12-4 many ASSHYRDYSLYNEQF
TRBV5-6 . ASSPQQGEQY
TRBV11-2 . ASIPAGISTDTQY
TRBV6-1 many ASSESGWSGLTSLSSYNEQF
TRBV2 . ASSEAKGQGGYEQY
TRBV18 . ASSPSGQGYTEAF
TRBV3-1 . ASSQGLAGVGEQY
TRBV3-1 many ASSQNLRGSGVRETQY
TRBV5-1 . ASSFDGRGYA
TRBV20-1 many SAILSTDTQY
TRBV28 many ASSFRQGEGVSGNTIY
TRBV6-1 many ASSDLGELF
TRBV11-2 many ASSLARTSGEQY
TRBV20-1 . SATGAEALPYEQY
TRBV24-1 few ATSVRPPVVYEQY
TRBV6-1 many ASSTGTARYT
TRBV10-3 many AISDPRLAGDTYNEQF
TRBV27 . ASSPSGYVYGYT
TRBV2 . ASKAGLAVSYEQY
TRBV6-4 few ASSSIPAEAF
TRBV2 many ASKAGGRETQY
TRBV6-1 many ASGPDYGYT
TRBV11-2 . ASRAPIGEAEQY
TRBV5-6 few ASSLRGAVDTGELF
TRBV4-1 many ASSTRTGRAYNEQF
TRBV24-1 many ATSDPGLAGGRTDTQY
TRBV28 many ASSLPTSGTGELF
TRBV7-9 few ASSLGTGFSGELF
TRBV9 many ASSVGDRDSTEAF
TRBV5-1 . ASSFRTGDGELF
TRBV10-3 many AISGGPDNEQF
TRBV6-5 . ASSYSSRNTEAF
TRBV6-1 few ASSEISSETGYNEQF
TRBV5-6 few ASSSWQTPPGDTQY
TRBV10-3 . AISARGGDTEAF
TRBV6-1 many ANAGGAGVRDEQF
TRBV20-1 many SARWDRAGNEQF
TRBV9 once ASSWGMDRSYNEQF
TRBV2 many ASRARQSIVGNTIY
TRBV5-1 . ASSYGRNANTGELF
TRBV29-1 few SVISGSNEQF
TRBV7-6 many ASSPGLDYEQY
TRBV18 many ASSPEKGIQTQY
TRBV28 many ANDTGFGKDEKLF
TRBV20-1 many SARPVAGVTYEQY